This record looks at one T cell receptor (beta chain) sequence and its context. V lost 1 base, J lost 4 bases, and 11 bases lay in between. Germline V gene lookup returns CDR1 SGHDT and CDR2 YYEEEE. The CDR3 spans 14 residues. This specimen comes from a study of blood T cell repertoires in COVID-19. Sequencing was performed with immunoSEQ multiplex PCR; in TCRdb, only in-frame clones are kept and a portion is missing. Of over 130,000 clones in the sample, around 79% are singletons; the top ten hold about 2.9%. The chain is built from TRBV5-6 and TRBJ1-2; D unresolved. The TCR was taken from a woman in her 50s who had recovered from COVID-19. The sample consisted of PBMCs or T cells enriched from blood (not recorded which). The CDR3 is CASSLTGPSYGYTF. The CDR3 DNA follows: TGTGCCAGCAGCTTGACGGGTCCCTCCTATGGCTACACCTTC.